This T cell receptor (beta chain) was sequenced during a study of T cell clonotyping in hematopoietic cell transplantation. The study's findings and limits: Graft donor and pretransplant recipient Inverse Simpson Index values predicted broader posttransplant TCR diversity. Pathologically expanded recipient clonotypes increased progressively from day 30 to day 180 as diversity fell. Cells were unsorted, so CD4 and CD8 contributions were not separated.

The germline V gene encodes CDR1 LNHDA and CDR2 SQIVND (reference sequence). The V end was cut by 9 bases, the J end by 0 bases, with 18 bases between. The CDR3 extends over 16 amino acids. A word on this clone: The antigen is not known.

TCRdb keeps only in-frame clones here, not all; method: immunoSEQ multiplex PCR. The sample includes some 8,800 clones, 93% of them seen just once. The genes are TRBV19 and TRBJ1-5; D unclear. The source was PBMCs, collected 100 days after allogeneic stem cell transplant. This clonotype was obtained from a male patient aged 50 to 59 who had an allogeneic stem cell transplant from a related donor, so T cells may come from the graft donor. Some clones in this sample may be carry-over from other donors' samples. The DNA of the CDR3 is TGTGCCAGCCAGCAGGTGTCGGCTTATAGCAATCAGCCCCAGCATTTT. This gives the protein CASQQVSAYSNQPQHF.